These 29 T cell receptor beta chains share one sample of origin, sequenced in a study of CD8+ T cells in alopecia areata. The sample's treatment: oral pan-JAK inhibitor, 5-10 mg twice daily. RNA extraction was followed by reverse transcription into cDNA, which acted as the sequencing template. Sequencing was performed with immunoSEQ multiplex PCR; in TCRdb, only in-frame clones are kept and a portion is missing. The table records nearly 110,000 clones, less than 90% of them present only once. The material was CD8+ T cells sorted from blood, obtained at week 24, from a patient treated with tofacitinib. All receptors derive from a human donor with alopecia areata.

This clone was counted only a few times. The chain joins TRBV4-3 to TRBJ2-2; 7 nucleotides match TRBD1. With V trimmed by 1 base and J by 1 base, 0 bases remained unmatched. CDR1 is LGHNA and CDR2 is YSLEER in the germline V gene. The CDR3 loop spans 15 amino acids. Here the CDR3 DNA reads TGCGCCAGCAGCCAAGGGACAGGGAACACCGGGGAGCTGTTTTTT. Its protein product is CASSQGTGNTGELFF.

This chain joins TRBV4-3 and TRBJ2-1, with D tentatively TRBD2 (6 bases). CDR1 is LGHNA, CDR2 YSLEER, per germline. The CDR3 sequence is 13 residues long. V lost 1 base to trimming and J lost 10 bases, with 11 bases between them. The CDR3 is CASSQGRGTEQFF. The CDR3 bases are TGCGCCAGCAGCCAAGGGAGGGGTACAGAGCAGTTCTTC.

The rearrangement joins TRBV11-2 to TRBJ2-5, with no clear D. The length of the CDR3 is 11 residues. The V and J ends lost 3 bases and 6 bases respectively, with 5 bases between them. Per germline, CDR1 SGHAT and CDR2 FQNNGV. The CDR3 DNA is TGTGCCAGCAGCTTCGGCCAGACCCAGTACTTC. Amino acids: CASSFGQTQYF.

V gene TRBV4-1 combines with J gene TRBJ1-6; tentative D call: TRBD1 (5 bases). The CDR3 has 14 residues. Germline V gene lookup returns CDR1 MGHRA and CDR2 YSYEKL. V was shortened by 2 bases and J by 9 bases, with 11 bases between the two germline ends. The CDR3 DNA is TGCGCCAGCAGCCAATCAATACAGGTTTCACCCCTCCACTTT. It is translated as CASSQSIQVSPLHF.

This clone was detected once. This rearrangement joins TRBV4-3 to TRBJ2-5, with a tentative D call TRBD2 (5 bases). CDR1 LGHNA and CDR2 YSLEER come from the germline V gene. Trimming took off 0 bases at V and 5 bases at J, with 16 bases between the two ends. This CDR3 is built from 16 residues. The CDR3 here is CASSQDRADLGETQYF. CDR3 sequence (DNA): TGCGCCAGCAGCCAAGATCGGGCGGACTTAGGGGAGACCCAGTACTTC.

The CDR3 sequence: CASRETAGLYNEQFF. DNA of the CDR3: TGTGCCAGCAGAGAGACAGCTGGGCTTTACAATGAGCAGTTCTTC. The chain uses TRBV2 and TRBJ2-1; weak D call: TRBD1 (5 bases). The V end was cut by 6 bases, the J end by 4 bases, with 16 bases between. This CDR3 comprises 15 residues. Germline lookup yields CDR1 SNHLY and CDR2 FYNNEI.

The chain joins TRBV19 to TRBJ2-1, with unresolved D. The CDR3 length is 13 residues. Trimming removed 0 bases from V and 2 bases from J, with 2 bases in between. Germline lookup yields CDR1 LNHDA and CDR2 SQIVND (reference sequence). The CDR3 sequence is CASSIETYNEQFF. The CDR3 nucleotides read TGTGCCAGTAGTATAGAGACCTACAATGAGCAGTTCTTC.

This chain uses TRBV4-1 with TRBJ2-7; tentatively, D is TRBD1 (7 bases). The CDR3 has 14 residues. Per the germline V gene, CDR1 is MGHRA and CDR2 is YSYEKL. Trimming removed 0 bases from V and 7 bases from J, with 13 bases in between. This CDR3 is CASSQDRSGGEQYF. The CDR3 DNA sequence: TGCGCCAGCAGCCAAGATCGCTCAGGGGGGGAGCAGTACTTC.

V usage is TRBV7-9 and J usage is TRBJ2-1, with D perhaps matching TRBD2 (5 bases). Germline CDR1 and CDR2: SEHNR and FQNEAQ (reference sequence). This CDR3 contains 13 residues. V was trimmed by 2 bases and J by 6 bases, leaving 8 bases between them. The CDR3 coding sequence is TGTGCCAGCAGCTTATCGACTATCAATGAGCAGTTCTTC. It is translated as CASSLSTINEQFF. The whole variable domain, filled in from reference TRBV7-9 and TRBJ2-1, reads DTGVSQNPRHKITKRGQNVTFRCDPISEHNRLYWYRQTLGQGPEFLTYFQNEAQLEKSRLLSDRFSAERPKGSFSTLEIQRTEQGDSAMYLCASSLSTINEQFFGPGTRLTVL.

The V and J genes are TRBV27 and TRBJ2-5; tentative D call: TRBD2 (6 bases). Per germline, CDR1 MNHEY and CDR2 SMNVEV (reference sequence). This CDR3 comprises 15 residues. With 6 bases removed from V and 2 bases from J, the gap between germline ends came to 16 bases. The CDR3 region has the DNA TGTGCCAGCAGCCTGGGGGGACGGCCACAAGAGACCCAGTACTTC. This encodes CASSLGGRPQETQYF.

The rearrangement uses TRBV7-6 and TRBJ2-7; D may be TRBD1 (5 bases). This CDR3 is 15 amino acids long. Trimming stripped 4 bases from V and 2 bases from J, with 15 bases between. Germline V gene lookup returns CDR1 SGHVS and CDR2 FNYEAQ. CDR3 in amino acids: CASSSQIGRAYEQYF. The CDR3 nucleotides are TGTGCCAGCAGCTCTCAAATTGGCAGGGCCTACGAGCAGTACTTC.

This chain connects TRBV29-1 to TRBJ2-3; possible D gene TRBD1, 6 bases. V lost 7 bases and J 3 bases, leaving 20 bases between the germline ends. CDR1 is SQVTM and CDR2 is ANQGSEA in the germline V gene. The CDR3 spans 15 residues. CDR3 residues: CSAWGRVESTDTQYF. In DNA form, the CDR3 reads TGCAGCGCCTGGGGGCGGGTGGAAAGTACAGATACGCAGTATTTT.

V and J are TRBV29-1 and TRBJ2-3; 9 nucleotides line up with TRBD2. J lost 1 base, V lost 6 bases, and 5 bases had no gene match. CDR1 is SQVTM, CDR2 ANQGSEA, per germline. The CDR3 is 14 amino acids. CDR3 sequence (DNA): TGCAGCGTGCGGACTAGCGAGGGCACAGATACGCAGTATTTT. It encodes CSVRTSEGTDTQYF.

The chain is built from TRBV4-2 and TRBJ2-3; 8 nucleotides line up with TRBD1. Germline V gene lookup returns CDR1 LGHNA and CDR2 YNFKEQ. The CDR3 runs to 14 residues. Unmatched junction bases numbered 6, after V lost 4 bases and J lost 6 bases. This CDR3 reads CASSPGTGGDTQYF. The CDR3 nucleotides read TGTGCCAGCAGCCCCGGGACAGGAGGGGATACGCAGTATTTT.

The chain combines TRBV9 with TRBJ1-1; D possibly corresponds to TRBD1 (6 bases). Germline assignment: CDR1 SGDLS and CDR2 YYNGEE. V gave up 2 bases and J gave up 4 bases, with 15 bases separating them. The CDR3 loop spans 15 amino acids. In DNA, the CDR3 is TGTGCCAGCAGCGTTTTCTCAGGGGAGGGCACTGAAGCTTTCTTT. This encodes CASSVFSGEGTEAFF.

This chain connects TRBV27 to TRBJ1-2; D remains ambiguous. From germline, CDR1 is MNHEY and CDR2 SMNVEV (reference sequence). Deletions cut 2 bases from V and 4 bases from J, with 8 bases between. The CDR3 consists of 13 residues. CDR3 nucleotide sequence: TGTGCCAGCAGTTTACAAGGACGCTATGGCTACACCTTC. It is translated as CASSLQGRYGYTF.

The rearrangement uses TRBV6-5 and TRBJ2-1; perhaps TRBD2 as D (6 bases). The CDR3 has 14 amino acids. Germline CDR1 is MNHEY and CDR2 is SVGAGI. Trimming left V 5 bases short and J 0 bases short, with 8 bases between. CDR3 nucleotide sequence: TGTGCCAGCAGTCGGGGGAGCTCCTACAATGAGCAGTTCTTC. Translation: CASSRGSSYNEQFF.

The genes are TRBV27 and TRBJ1-5; no clear D gene. V was pared by 2 bases and J by 6 bases, with 11 bases between. The CDR3 runs 14 residues. CDR1 and CDR2 (germline): MNHEY, SMNVEV (reference sequence). This chain's CDR3 is CASSLTGVRQPQHF. The CDR3 nucleotides read TGTGCCAGCAGTTTAACTGGGGTCCGTCAGCCCCAGCATTTT.

The J gene is TRBJ2-2, the V gene TRBV4-3, with TRBD1 identical over 9 bases. Germline assignment: CDR1 LGHNA and CDR2 YSLEER. J gave up 5 bases and V 3 bases, and 4 bases lay outside the gene matches. The CDR3 length is 15 residues. This CDR3 reads CASSQTGTGTGELFF. The CDR3 coding sequence is TGCGCCAGCAGCCAGACCGGGACAGGGACCGGGGAGCTGTTTTTT.

The gene calls are TRBV11-2 and TRBJ2-5; tentative D call: TRBD2 (6 bases). V lost 5 bases and J lost 4, with 17 bases in between. Per germline, CDR1 SGHAT and CDR2 FQNNGV. The CDR3 runs to 15 residues. In DNA, the CDR3 is TGTGCCAGCAGCCCCGGCCAGTTCGGGAGAGAGACCCAGTACTTC. Its protein is CASSPGQFGRETQYF.

This chain uses TRBV5-6 with TRBJ2-4; weak D call: TRBD2 (5 bases). Germline-derived CDR1 and CDR2 are SGHDT and YYEEEE. CDR3 length: 18 amino acids. V was cut by 0 bases and J by 2 bases, with 18 bases left in between. The CDR3 region is CASSLAGVWEQTKNIQYF. The CDR3, as DNA: TGTGCCAGCAGCTTGGCTGGCGTTTGGGAGCAGACCAAAAACATTCAGTACTTC.

This chain joins TRBV4-1 and TRBJ2-1, with D perhaps matching TRBD1 (6 bases). Trimming left V 2 bases short and J 2 bases short, with 13 bases between. CDR1 is MGHRA and CDR2 is YSYEKL in the germline V gene. There are 16 residues in the CDR3. The CDR3: CASSQQQGYTYNEQFF. The DNA for the CDR3 is TGCGCCAGCAGCCAACAACAGGGTTACACCTACAATGAGCAGTTCTTC.

About this clone itself: One end of the junction varies from germline; a read error may be responsible. Other nucleotide sequences in the sample specify the same CDR3. V is TRBV25-1 and J is TRBJ2-2; D remains ambiguous. This CDR3 is built from 13 residues. The germline gives CDR1 MGHDK, CDR2 SYGVNS. The DNA of the CDR3 is TGTGCCAGTAGTGATGATCCGTTCGGGGAGCTGTTTTTT. This gives the protein CASSDDPFGELFF.

V usage is TRBV25-1 and J usage is TRBJ2-7, with 7 nucleotides matching TRBD1. The CDR3 has 16 amino acids. V gave up 6 bases and J gave up 3 bases; unmatched junction bases: 14. CDR1 MGHDK and CDR2 SYGVNS come from the germline V gene. The CDR3 here is CASSRRILTGIYEQYF. The CDR3 bases are TGTGCCAGCAGCCGAAGAATCTTGACAGGGATCTACGAGCAGTACTTC.

This clone was counted a single time. Other DNA sequences in this specimen translate into the identical CDR3. V and J are TRBV4-1 and TRBJ2-7; D call uncertain. This CDR3 contains 13 residues. The germline V and J ends were trimmed by 1 base and 0 bases, with 4 bases remaining between them. Germline assignment: CDR1 MGHRA and CDR2 YSYEKL. The CDR3 sequence: CASSQGTSYEQYF. DNA for the CDR3: TGCGCCAGCAGCCAAGGGACCTCCTACGAGCAGTACTTC.

The chain is built from TRBV9 and TRBJ2-7; the D gene is possibly TRBD1 (5 bases). Trimming left V 0 bases short and J 3 bases short, with 10 bases between. This CDR3 spans 14 amino acids. CDR1 is SGDLS and CDR2 is YYNGEE in the germline V gene. The CDR3 DNA sequence: TGTGCCAGCAGCGTAGCGGACACCAGCTACGAGCAGTACTTC. Translating gives CASSVADTSYEQYF.

The genes are TRBV29-1 and TRBJ1-1; D not resolved. CDR1 SQVTM and CDR2 ANQGSEA come from the germline V gene. With 6 bases removed from V and 4 bases from J, the gap between germline ends came to 12 bases. The CDR3 contains 12 residues. Here the CDR3 reads CSVAAASTEAFF. The CDR3 bases are TGCAGCGTCGCCGCCGCCAGCACTGAAGCTTTCTTT.

This clone was detected only a few times. The gene calls are TRBV7-8 and TRBJ2-1; no reliable D call. Germline CDR1 is SGHVS and CDR2 is FQNEAQ. The length of the CDR3 is 17 residues. V was clipped by 4 bases and J by 2 bases, with 18 bases between them. This CDR3 is CASSSPRTSGPYNEQFF. In DNA form, the CDR3 reads TGTGCCAGCAGCTCCCCTCGGACCTCAGGCCCCTACAATGAGCAGTTCTTC.

The V and J genes are TRBV29-1 and TRBJ2-2; 13 nucleotides line up with TRBD2. This CDR3 comprises 16 residues. Germline lookup yields CDR1 SQVTM and CDR2 ANQGSEA. The V gene end was trimmed by 6 bases and the J gene end by 1 base; junction bases not matched to a gene: 5. CDR3 sequence (DNA): TGCAGCGTCCTGGGACTAGCGGGGATGAACACCGGGGAGCTGTTTTTT. Protein sequence: CSVLGLAGMNTGELFF.